These T cell receptor beta chains were read from a single sample in a study of memory CD8 T cells in hepatitis C reinfection. The assay was immunoSEQ multiplex PCR, and TCRdb's table has in-frame clones only and misses some. Counted here are about 50,000 clones, roughly 90% occurring once; the ten biggest clones make up about 1%. The specimen was naive CD8+ T cells sorted from blood. Receptors originate from a man aged 18 to 30 with hepatitis C virus infection. CDR3s leave out the opening cysteine and the closing phenylalanine or tryptophan. The order of the fields is V gene, J gene, CDR3 protein.

v_gene: TRBV15; j_gene: TRBJ1-1; CDR3aa: ATGDGGANTEAF
v_gene: TRBV5-1; j_gene: TRBJ1-1; CDR3aa: ASSLGTGGTEAF
v_gene: TRBV19; j_gene: TRBJ2-1; CDR3aa: ASREGASYNEQF
v_gene: TRBV19; j_gene: TRBJ2-2; CDR3aa: ATMAGVGELF
v_gene: TRBV7-9; j_gene: TRBJ1-5; CDR3aa: ASSLGQGHNQPQH
v_gene: TRBV7-2; j_gene: TRBJ2-1; CDR3aa: ASSLADRGSYNEQF
v_gene: TRBV27; j_gene: TRBJ2-3; CDR3aa: AIAGGMSTDTQY
v_gene: TRBV9; j_gene: TRBJ2-3; CDR3aa: ASSVDPSGSTDTQY
v_gene: TRBV2; j_gene: TRBJ1-5; CDR3aa: ASSEGVGDQPQH
v_gene: TRBV2; j_gene: TRBJ2-1; CDR3aa: ASSAGTGGDEQF
v_gene: TRBV7-9; j_gene: TRBJ2-1; CDR3aa: ASSFRDRDDDEQF
v_gene: TRBV10-3; j_gene: TRBJ1-1; CDR3aa: AISESVQLNTEAF
v_gene: TRBV10-3; j_gene: TRBJ2-5; CDR3aa: AISDETEITQETQY
v_gene: TRBV5-1; j_gene: TRBJ1-1; CDR3aa: ASSFYGTPEAF
v_gene: TRBV5-1; j_gene: TRBJ1-1; CDR3aa: ASKTGNTEAF
v_gene: TRBV4-1; j_gene: TRBJ1-2; CDR3aa: ASSHEGHEYGYT
v_gene: TRBV7-9; j_gene: TRBJ1-2; CDR3aa: AIQTGEDYGYT